This T cell receptor (beta chain) was captured in a study of beta chain features in type 1 diabetes. Study overall: Across the samples, around 110,000,000 sorted cells were examined in total.

Expressed TCRB transcripts were sequenced because the isolated RNA had all been reverse transcribed beforehand. This table comes from immunoSEQ multiplex PCR, and its TCRdb copy is limited to in-frame clones, with some not included. The table lists about 900,000 clones, under 20% of them singletons. The collection from each donor was one heparinised blood draw averaging roughly 0.12 L. This clone has only a few counts. The germline V gene encodes CDR1 LNHNV and CDR2 YYDKDF (reference sequence). V shed 2 bases and J 4 bases; nucleotides not matched to a gene: 5. The CDR3 extends over 18 amino acids. The V gene is TRBV15, the J gene TRBJ2-2; 15 bases line up with TRBD2. The sequencing sample was made of naive CD4+ T cells from blood. The clonotype comes from a woman between 18 and 30 years old in good health. The CDR3 region is CATSRFRTSGRATGELFF. The CDR3 DNA follows: TGTGCCACCAGCAGATTTCGGACTAGCGGGAGGGCCACCGGGGAGCTGTTTTTT.